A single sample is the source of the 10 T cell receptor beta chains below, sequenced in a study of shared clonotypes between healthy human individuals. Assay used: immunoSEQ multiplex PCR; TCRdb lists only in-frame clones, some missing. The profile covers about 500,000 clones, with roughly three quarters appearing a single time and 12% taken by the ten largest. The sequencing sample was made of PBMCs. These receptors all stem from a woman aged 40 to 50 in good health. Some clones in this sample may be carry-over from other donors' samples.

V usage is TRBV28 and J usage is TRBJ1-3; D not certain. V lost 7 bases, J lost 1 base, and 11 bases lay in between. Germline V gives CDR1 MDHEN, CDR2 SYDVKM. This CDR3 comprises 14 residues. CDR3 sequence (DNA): TGTGCCAGCACCCTCGGAGGTTCTGGAAACACCATATATTTT. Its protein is CASTLGGSGNTIYF.

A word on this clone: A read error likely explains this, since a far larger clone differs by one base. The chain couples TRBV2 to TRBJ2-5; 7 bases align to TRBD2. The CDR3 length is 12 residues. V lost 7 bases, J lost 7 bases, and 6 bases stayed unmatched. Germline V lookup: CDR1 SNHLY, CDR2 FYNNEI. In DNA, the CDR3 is TGTGCCAGCACGGGGACGGGGGGGACCCAGTACTTC. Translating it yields CASTGTGGTQYF. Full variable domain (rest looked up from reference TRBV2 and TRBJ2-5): EPEVTQTPSHQVTQMGQEVILRCVPISNHLYFYWYRQILGQKVEFLVSFYNNEISEKSEIFDDQFSVERPDGSNFTLKIRSTKLEDSAMYFCASTGTGGTQYFGPGTRLLVL.

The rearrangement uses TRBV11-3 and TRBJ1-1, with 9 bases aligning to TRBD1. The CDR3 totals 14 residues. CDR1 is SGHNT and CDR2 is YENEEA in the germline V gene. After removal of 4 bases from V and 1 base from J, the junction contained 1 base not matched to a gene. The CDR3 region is CASSSDRGNTEAFF. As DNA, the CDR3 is TGTGCCAGCAGCTCGGACAGGGGGAACACTGAAGCTTTCTTT.

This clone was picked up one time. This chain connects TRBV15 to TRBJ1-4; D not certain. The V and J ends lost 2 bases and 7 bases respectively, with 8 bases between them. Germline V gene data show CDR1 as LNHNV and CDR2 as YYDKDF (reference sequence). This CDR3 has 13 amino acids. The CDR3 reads CATSRRYSEKLFF. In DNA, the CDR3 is TGTGCCACCAGCAGAAGGTATAGTGAAAAACTGTTTTTT. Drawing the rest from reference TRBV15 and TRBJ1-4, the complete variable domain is DAMVIQNPRYQVTQFGKPVTLSCSQTLNHNVMYWYQQKSSQAPKLLFHYYDKDFNNEADTPDNFQSRRPNTSFCFLDIRSPGLGDTAMYLCATSRRYSEKLFFGSGTQLSVL.

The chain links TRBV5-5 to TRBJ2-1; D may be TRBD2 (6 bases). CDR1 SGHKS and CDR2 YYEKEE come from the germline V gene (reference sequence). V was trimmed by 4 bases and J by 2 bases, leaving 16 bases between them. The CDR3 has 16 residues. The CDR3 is CASSPRAGNTYNEQFF. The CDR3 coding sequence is TGTGCCAGCAGCCCCCGGGCGGGAAACACCTACAATGAGCAGTTCTTC.

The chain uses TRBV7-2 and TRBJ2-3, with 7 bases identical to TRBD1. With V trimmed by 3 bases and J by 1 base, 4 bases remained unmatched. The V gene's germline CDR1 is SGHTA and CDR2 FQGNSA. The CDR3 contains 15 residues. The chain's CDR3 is CASSLGTARTDTQYF. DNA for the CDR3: TGTGCCAGCAGCTTGGGGACAGCACGCACAGATACGCAGTATTTT. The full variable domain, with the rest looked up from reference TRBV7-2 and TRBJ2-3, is GAGVSQSPSNKVTEKGKDVELRCDPISGHTALYWYRQSLGQGLEFLIYFQGNSAPDKSGLPSDRFSAERTGGSVSTLTIQRTQQEDSAVYLCASSLGTARTDTQYFGPGTRLTVL.

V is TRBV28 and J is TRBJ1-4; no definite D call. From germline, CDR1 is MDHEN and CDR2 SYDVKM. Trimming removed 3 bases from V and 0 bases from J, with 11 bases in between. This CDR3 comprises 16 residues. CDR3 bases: TGTGCCAGCAGTTTCCCCGGTACTTCAACTAATGAAAAACTGTTTTTT. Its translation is CASSFPGTSTNEKLFF.

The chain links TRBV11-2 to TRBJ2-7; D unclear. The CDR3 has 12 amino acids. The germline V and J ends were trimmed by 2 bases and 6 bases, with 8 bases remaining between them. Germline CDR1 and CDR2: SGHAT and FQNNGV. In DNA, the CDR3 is TGTGCCAGCAGCTTAACGACTGTCGAGCAGTACTTC. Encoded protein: CASSLTTVEQYF.

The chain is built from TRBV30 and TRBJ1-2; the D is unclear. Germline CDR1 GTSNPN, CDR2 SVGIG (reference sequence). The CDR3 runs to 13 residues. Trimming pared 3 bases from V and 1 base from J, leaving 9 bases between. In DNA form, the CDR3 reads TGTGCCTGGAGCCTGGCGGGTAACTATGGCTACACCTTC. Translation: CAWSLAGNYGYTF.

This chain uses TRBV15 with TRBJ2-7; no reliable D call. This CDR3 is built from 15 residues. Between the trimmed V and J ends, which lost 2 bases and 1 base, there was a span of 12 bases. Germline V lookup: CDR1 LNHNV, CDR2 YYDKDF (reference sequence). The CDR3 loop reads CATSRPAALSYEQYF. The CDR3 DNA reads TGTGCCACCAGCAGACCAGCCGCACTTTCCTACGAGCAGTACTTC.